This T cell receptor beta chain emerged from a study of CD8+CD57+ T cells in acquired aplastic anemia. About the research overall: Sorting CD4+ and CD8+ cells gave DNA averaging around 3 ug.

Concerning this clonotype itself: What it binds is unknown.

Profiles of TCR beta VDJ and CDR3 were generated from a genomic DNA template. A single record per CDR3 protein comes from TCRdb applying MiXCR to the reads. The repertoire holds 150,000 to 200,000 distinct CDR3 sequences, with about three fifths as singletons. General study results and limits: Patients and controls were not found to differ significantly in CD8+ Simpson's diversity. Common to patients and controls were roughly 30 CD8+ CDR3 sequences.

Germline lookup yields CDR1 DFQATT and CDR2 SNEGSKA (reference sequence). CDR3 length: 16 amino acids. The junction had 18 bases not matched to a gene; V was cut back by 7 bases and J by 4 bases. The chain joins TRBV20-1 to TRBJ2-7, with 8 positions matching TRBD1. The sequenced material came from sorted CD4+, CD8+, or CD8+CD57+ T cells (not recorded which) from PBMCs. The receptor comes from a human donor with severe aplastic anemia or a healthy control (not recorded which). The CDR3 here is CSVQPHEGQAPYEQYF. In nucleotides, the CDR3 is TGCAGTGTACAACCACACGAGGGACAGGCCCCGTACGAGCAGTACTTC.